One sample yielded the 18 T cell receptor beta chains listed below, sequenced in a study of blood T cells in healthy people across ages. Using a J-beta primer mix together with a sample-barcoded 5' primer, a second PCR was run for roughly 6 to 12 cycles. Using its own MiXCR run on the 5' RACE reads, TCRdb lists one record per CDR3 protein. The data hold about 1.6 million distinct CDR3 sequences, with approximately 32% observed a single time. Input material: blood. The receptors derive from a woman aged 25 to 39 in good health.

Concerning this clonotype: A read error may account for a junction end that differs from germline. The J gene is TRBJ2-3, the V gene TRBV10-3; D not resolved. The V gene's germline CDR1 is ENHRY and CDR2 SYGVKD. The CDR3 length is 13 residues. The CDR3 protein is CVISESSTDTQYF. DNA for the CDR3: TGTGTCATCAGTGAGTCGAGCACAGATACGCAGTATTTT.

This clonotype was counted between two and nine times. This sequence joins TRBV20-1 and TRBJ2-3, with 9 bases identical to TRBD2. The CDR3 sequence is 16 residues long. Germline CDR1 DFQATT, CDR2 SNEGSKA (reference sequence). The V segment lost 6 bases and the J segment 0 bases; nucleotides outside the gene matches: 10. CDR3 sequence (DNA): TGCAGTGCAGACCCCTCCCTAGCGGGGAGCACAGATACGCAGTATTTT. Its protein is CSADPSLAGSTDTQYF.

This clonotype was observed a few times. The chain links TRBV7-9 to TRBJ1-2; D is undetermined. Trimming left V 5 bases short and J 7 bases short, with 11 bases between. In germline, CDR1 is SEHNR, CDR2 FQNEAQ (reference sequence). The CDR3 runs to 12 residues. This chain's CDR3 is CASSPPLPGYTF. The DNA of the CDR3 is TGTGCCAGCAGCCCCCCATTGCCTGGCTACACCTTC.

The V call is TRBV30, the J call TRBJ1-5; possibly TRBD1 for D (5 bases). Trimming took 0 bases from V and 3 from J, leaving 9 bases between them. The CDR3 sequence is 14 residues long. Per germline, CDR1 GTSNPN and CDR2 SVGIG (reference sequence). CDR3 in DNA: TGTGCCTGGAGTGTTCGACAGATCAATCAGCCCCAGCATTTT. This translates into CAWSVRQINQPQHF. Full variable domain (outside the CDR3, taken from reference TRBV30 and TRBJ1-5): SQTIHQWPATLVQPVGSPLSLECTVEGTSNPNLYWYRQAAGRGLQLLFYSVGIGQISSEVPQNLSASRPQDRQFILSSKKLLLSDSGFYLCAWSVRQINQPQHFGDGTRLSIL.

The V gene is TRBV28, the J gene TRBJ2-5, with 8 bases that match TRBD2. V dropped 5 bases and J dropped 1; count of bases not matched to a gene: 3. The germline V gene encodes CDR1 MDHEN and CDR2 SYDVKM. The CDR3 consists of 14 residues. The CDR3 sequence: CASSTLAVQETQYF. The CDR3 bases are TGTGCCAGCAGTACACTAGCGGTCCAAGAGACCCAGTACTTC.

There are many counts of this clonotype. This rearrangement joins TRBV25-1 to TRBJ2-7, with D hard to call. The CDR3 is made up of 14 amino acids. CDR1 MGHDK and CDR2 SYGVNS come from the germline V gene. Trimming left V 1 base short and J 6 bases short, with 13 bases between. Written as DNA, the CDR3 is TGTGCCAGCAGTGAATCCAGGTTGGAACGCGAGCAGTACTTC. Amino acid sequence: CASSESRLEREQYF.

The gene calls are TRBV3-1 and TRBJ2-3; D is unresolved. Trimming took off 3 bases at V and 4 bases at J, with 11 bases between the two ends. The germline CDR1 and CDR2 sequences are LGHDT and YNNKEL (reference sequence). CDR3 length: 14 amino acids. This CDR3 reads CASSHDLVPDTQYF. The CDR3 coding sequence is TGTGCCAGCAGCCACGATCTCGTACCAGATACGCAGTATTTT.

Here the CDR3 DNA reads TGTGCCAGCAGTACGGACAGGCGAGGCACAGATACGCAGTATTTT. It encodes CASSTDRRGTDTQYF. The genes are TRBV12-3 or TRBV12-4 and TRBJ2-3; 7 bases fit TRBD1. The CDR3 spans 15 residues. With V trimmed by 5 bases and J by 1 base, 6 bases remained unmatched.

Details on this clonotype: One end of the junction fails to match germline, which may point to a read error. The J gene is TRBJ2-6, the V gene TRBV7-2; 11 nucleotides align to TRBD2. CDR1 is SGHTA, CDR2 FQGNSA, per germline. The CDR3 consists of 18 residues. CDR3 residues: CASRKGTSGLSGANVRTF. CDR3 in DNA: TGTGCCAGCAGGAAAGGGACTAGCGGACTCTCTGGGGCCAACGTCCGGACTTTC.

This clonotype was seen a handful of times. The chain recombines TRBV20-1 with TRBJ2-6; a weak D match, TRBD1 (6 bases). CDR1 and CDR2 from the germline V gene are DFQATT and SNEGSKA (reference sequence). V lost 7 bases, J lost 0 bases, and 16 bases lay in between. The CDR3 covers 16 residues. This chain's CDR3 is CSGLAQGISGANVLTF. DNA of the CDR3: TGCAGTGGTTTGGCACAGGGTATCTCTGGGGCCAACGTCCTGACTTTC.

This sequence joins TRBV20-1 and TRBJ1-5; 12 bases line up with TRBD1. V was clipped by 6 bases and J by 6 bases; unmatched bases: 9. The germline gives CDR1 DFQATT, CDR2 SNEGSKA (reference sequence). The CDR3 length is 15 residues. The CDR3, as DNA: TGCAGTGCCCTCCGGGACAGGGGGCTTGGTCAGCCCCAGCATTTT. It encodes CSALRDRGLGQPQHF.

The J gene is TRBJ1-6, the V gene TRBV15, with TRBD1 identical over 8 bases. The CDR3 sequence is 13 residues long. Trimming at V came to 6 bases and at J to 7 bases, leaving 2 bases not matched to a gene. From germline, CDR1 is LNHNV and CDR2 YYDKDF (reference sequence). The CDR3 DNA sequence: TGTGCCACCAGGGACAGGGTGAATTCACCCCTCCACTTT. Its translation: CATRDRVNSPLHF.

The V and J genes are TRBV4-1 and TRBJ2-2; 11 nucleotides match TRBD1. The V gene end was trimmed by 3 bases and the J gene end by 3 bases; junction bases not matched to a gene: 6. The CDR3 length is 17 residues. Germline CDR1 is MGHRA and CDR2 is YSYEKL. The CDR3 region is CASSHPPGQGDTGELFF. CDR3 nucleotides: TGCGCCAGCAGCCACCCTCCGGGACAGGGGGACACCGGGGAGCTGTTTTTT.

V is TRBV5-1 and J is TRBJ2-3, with 7 bases that match TRBD2. Germline CDR1 SGHRS, CDR2 YFSETQ. The CDR3 runs to 18 residues. Unmatched junction bases numbered 17, after V lost 1 base and J lost 6 bases. The CDR3 sequence: CASSLRGSSGSRWDTQYF. The DNA for the CDR3 is TGCGCCAGCAGCTTGCGCGGGTCTAGCGGTTCCCGATGGGATACGCAGTATTTT.

The chain carries TRBV11-1 and TRBJ2-1; 8 bases agree with TRBD2. CDR1 is SGHAT and CDR2 is FQDESV in the germline V gene (reference sequence). The CDR3 is 15 amino acids. Unmatched junction bases numbered 6, after V lost 1 base and J lost 7 bases. This CDR3 is CASSLEGTSENEQFF. The CDR3, as DNA: TGTGCCAGCAGCTTAGAGGGGACTAGTGAAAATGAGCAGTTCTTC. Looking up the rest from reference TRBV11-1 and TRBJ2-1 gives the full variable domain: EAEVAQSPRYKITEKSQAVAFWCDPISGHATLYWYRQILGQGPELLVQFQDESVVDDSQLPKDRFSAERLKGVDSTLKIQPAELGDSAMYLCASSLEGTSENEQFFGPGTRLTVL.

This clonotype appeared a few times. This chain joins TRBV7-9 and TRBJ2-3; the match to TRBD2 covers 8 bases. The V gene's germline CDR1 is SEHNR and CDR2 FQNEAQ (reference sequence). The CDR3 length is 19 residues. The V gene end was trimmed by 1 base and the J gene end by 2 bases; junction bases not matched to a gene: 14. This CDR3 reads CASSLGLSAVGLDTDTQYF. The CDR3 nucleotides are TGTGCCAGCAGCTTAGGTCTAAGCGCGGTGGGACTAGACACAGATACGCAGTATTTT.

This chain joins TRBV30 and TRBJ2-7; 9 bases match TRBD1. This CDR3 is built from 15 residues. Trimming cost V 4 bases and J 5 bases; bases outside gene matches: 12. Germline CDR1 reads GTSNPN; CDR2 reads SVGIG (reference sequence). CDR3 sequence: CAWNLHLDRGNEQYF. The CDR3 DNA sequence: TGTGCCTGGAATCTACACCTGGACAGGGGCAACGAGCAGTACTTC. Using reference TRBV30 and TRBJ2-7 for the parts outside the CDR3, the full variable domain is SQTIHQWPATLVQPVGSPLSLECTVEGTSNPNLYWYRQAAGRGLQLLFYSVGIGQISSEVPQNLSASRPQDRQFILSSKKLLLSDSGFYLCAWNLHLDRGNEQYFGPGTRLTVT.

This chain links TRBV20-1 with TRBJ1-4; no reliable D call. Trimming pared 2 bases from V and 12 bases from J, leaving 16 bases between. This CDR3 is 13 amino acids long. CDR1 and CDR2 (germline): DFQATT, SNEGSKA (reference sequence). CDR3 sequence (DNA): TGCAGTGCTAGAAAGGACCCACGGGAAGAACTGTTTTTT. Its protein product is CSARKDPREELFF.